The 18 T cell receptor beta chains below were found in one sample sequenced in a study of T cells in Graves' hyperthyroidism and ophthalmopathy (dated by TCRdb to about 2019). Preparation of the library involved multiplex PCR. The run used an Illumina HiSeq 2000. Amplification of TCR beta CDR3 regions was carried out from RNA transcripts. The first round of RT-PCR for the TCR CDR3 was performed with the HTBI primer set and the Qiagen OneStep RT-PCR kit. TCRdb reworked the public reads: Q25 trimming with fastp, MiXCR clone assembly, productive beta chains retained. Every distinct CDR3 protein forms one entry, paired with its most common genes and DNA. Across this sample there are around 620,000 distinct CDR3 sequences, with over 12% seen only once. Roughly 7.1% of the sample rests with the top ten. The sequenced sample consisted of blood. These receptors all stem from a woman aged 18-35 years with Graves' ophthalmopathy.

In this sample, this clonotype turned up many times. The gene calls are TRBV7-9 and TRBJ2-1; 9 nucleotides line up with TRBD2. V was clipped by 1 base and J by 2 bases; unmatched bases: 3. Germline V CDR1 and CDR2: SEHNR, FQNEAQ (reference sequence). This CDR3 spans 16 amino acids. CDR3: CASSLEAGGTYNEQFF. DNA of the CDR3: TGTGCCAGCAGCTTAGAGGCGGGAGGGACCTACAATGAGCAGTTCTTC.

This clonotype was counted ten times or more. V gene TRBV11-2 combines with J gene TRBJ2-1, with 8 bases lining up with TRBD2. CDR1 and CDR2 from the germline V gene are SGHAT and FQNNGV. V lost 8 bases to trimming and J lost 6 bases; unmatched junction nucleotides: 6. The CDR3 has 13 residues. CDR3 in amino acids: CASSKRESNEQFF. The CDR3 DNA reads TGTGCCAGCTCCAAGCGGGAGAGCAATGAGCAGTTCTTC.

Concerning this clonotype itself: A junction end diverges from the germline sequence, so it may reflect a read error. The CDR3 loop is CASSTGYERYF. For the CDR3, the DNA is TGTGCCAGCAGCACAGGGTATGAGCGGTACTTC. The chain joins TRBV11-1 to TRBJ2-7, with D maybe TRBD1 (6 bases). Germline lookup yields CDR1 SGHAT and CDR2 FQDESV (reference sequence). This CDR3 has 11 amino acids. Supplemented by reference TRBV11-1 and TRBJ2-7, the full variable domain reads EAEVAQSPRYKITEKSQAVAFWCDPISGHATLYWYRQILGQGPELLVQFQDESVVDDSQLPKDRFSAERLKGVDSTLKIQPAELGDSAMYLCASSTGYERYFGPGTRLTVT.

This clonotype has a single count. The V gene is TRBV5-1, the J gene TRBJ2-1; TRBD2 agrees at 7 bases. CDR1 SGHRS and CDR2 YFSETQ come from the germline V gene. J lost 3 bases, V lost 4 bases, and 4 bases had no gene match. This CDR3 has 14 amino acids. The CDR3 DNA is TGCGCCAGCAGCGCACTAGCGATCTACAATGAGCAGTTCTTC. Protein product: CASSALAIYNEQFF.

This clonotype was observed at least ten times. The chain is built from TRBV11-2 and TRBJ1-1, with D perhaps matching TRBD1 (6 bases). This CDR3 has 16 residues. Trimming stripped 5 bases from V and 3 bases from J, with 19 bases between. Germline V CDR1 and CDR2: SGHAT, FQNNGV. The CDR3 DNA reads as TGTGCCAGCAGCCCAGACCCGAGGGGGGTTCACACTGAAGCTTTCTTT. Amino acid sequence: CASSPDPRGVHTEAFF.

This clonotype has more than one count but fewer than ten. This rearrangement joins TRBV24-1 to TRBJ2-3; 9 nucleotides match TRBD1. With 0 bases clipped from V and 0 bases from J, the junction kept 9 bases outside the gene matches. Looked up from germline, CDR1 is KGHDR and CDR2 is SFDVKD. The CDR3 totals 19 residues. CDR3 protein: CATSDLGDRGGDSTDTQYF. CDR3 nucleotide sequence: TGTGCCACCAGTGATTTGGGCGACAGGGGGGGTGATAGCACAGATACGCAGTATTTT.

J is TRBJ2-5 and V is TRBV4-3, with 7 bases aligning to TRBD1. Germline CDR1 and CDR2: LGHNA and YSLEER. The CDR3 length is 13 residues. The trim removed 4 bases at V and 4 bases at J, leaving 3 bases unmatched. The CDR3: CASSPGTVETQYF. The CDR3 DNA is TGCGCCAGCAGCCCCGGGACAGTAGAGACCCAGTACTTC.

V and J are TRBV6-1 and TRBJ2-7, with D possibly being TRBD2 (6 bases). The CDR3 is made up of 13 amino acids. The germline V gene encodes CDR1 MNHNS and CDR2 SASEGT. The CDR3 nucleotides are TGTGCTAGTTCGGGAGAGCGGTACTACGAGCAGTACTTC. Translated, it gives CASSGERYYEQYF.

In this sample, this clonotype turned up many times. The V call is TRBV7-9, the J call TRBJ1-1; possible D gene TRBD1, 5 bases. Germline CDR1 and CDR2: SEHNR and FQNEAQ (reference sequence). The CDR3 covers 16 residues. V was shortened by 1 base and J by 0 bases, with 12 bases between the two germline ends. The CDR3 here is CASSLGDGHVNTEAFF. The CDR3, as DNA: TGTGCCAGCAGCTTAGGGGATGGACACGTGAACACTGAAGCTTTCTTT.

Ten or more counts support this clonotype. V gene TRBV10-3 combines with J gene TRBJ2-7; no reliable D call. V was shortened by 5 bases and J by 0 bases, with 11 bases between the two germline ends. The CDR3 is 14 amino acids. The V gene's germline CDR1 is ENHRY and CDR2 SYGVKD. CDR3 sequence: CAISSDGYSYEQYF. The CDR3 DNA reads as TGTGCCATCAGTTCGGACGGATACTCCTACGAGCAGTACTTC.

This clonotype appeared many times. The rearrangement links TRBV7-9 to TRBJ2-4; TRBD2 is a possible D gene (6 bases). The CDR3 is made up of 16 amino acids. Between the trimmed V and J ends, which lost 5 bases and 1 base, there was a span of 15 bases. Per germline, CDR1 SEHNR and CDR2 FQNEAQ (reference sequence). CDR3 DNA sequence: TGTGCCAGCAGCCCCGGCGCAGGGAGGGCCAAAAACATTCAGTACTTC. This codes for CASSPGAGRAKNIQYF. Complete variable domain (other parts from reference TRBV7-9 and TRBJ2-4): DTGVSQNPRHKITKRGQNVTFRCDPISEHNRLYWYRQTLGQGPEFLTYFQNEAQLEKSRLLSDRFSAERPKGSFSTLEIQRTEQGDSAMYLCASSPGAGRAKNIQYFGAGTRLSVL.

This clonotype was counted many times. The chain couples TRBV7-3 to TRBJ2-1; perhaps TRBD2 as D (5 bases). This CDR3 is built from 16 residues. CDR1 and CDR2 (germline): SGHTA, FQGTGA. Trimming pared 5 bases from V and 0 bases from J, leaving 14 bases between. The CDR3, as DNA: TGTGCCAGCAGCCCCCCCCAGCGGAGCTCCTACAATGAGCAGTTCTTC. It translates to CASSPPQRSSYNEQFF. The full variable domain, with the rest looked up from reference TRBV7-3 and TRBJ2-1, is GAGVSQTPSNKVTEKGKYVELRCDPISGHTALYWYRQSLGQGPEFLIYFQGTGAADDSGLPNDRFFAVRPEGSVSTLKIQRTERGDSAVYLCASSPPQRSSYNEQFFGPGTRLTVL.

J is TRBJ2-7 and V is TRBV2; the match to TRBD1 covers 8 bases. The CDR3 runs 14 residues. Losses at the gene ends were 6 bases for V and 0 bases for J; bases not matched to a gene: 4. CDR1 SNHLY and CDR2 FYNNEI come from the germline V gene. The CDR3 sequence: CASRGDRSSYEQYF. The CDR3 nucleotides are TGTGCCAGCAGAGGGGACAGGAGCTCCTACGAGCAGTACTTC. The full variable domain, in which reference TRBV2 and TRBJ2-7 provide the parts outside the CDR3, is EPEVTQTPSHQVTQMGQEVILRCVPISNHLYFYWYRQILGQKVEFLVSFYNNEISEKSEIFDDQFSVERPDGSNFTLKIRSTKLEDSAMYFCASRGDRSSYEQYFGPGTRLTVT.

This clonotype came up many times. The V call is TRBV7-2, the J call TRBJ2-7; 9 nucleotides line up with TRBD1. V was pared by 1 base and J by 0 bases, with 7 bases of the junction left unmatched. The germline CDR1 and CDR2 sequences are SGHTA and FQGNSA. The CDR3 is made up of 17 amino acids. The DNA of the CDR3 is TGTGCCAGCAGCTTAGAGGGGACAGGGACGCCCTCCTACGAGCAGTACTTC. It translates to CASSLEGTGTPSYEQYF.

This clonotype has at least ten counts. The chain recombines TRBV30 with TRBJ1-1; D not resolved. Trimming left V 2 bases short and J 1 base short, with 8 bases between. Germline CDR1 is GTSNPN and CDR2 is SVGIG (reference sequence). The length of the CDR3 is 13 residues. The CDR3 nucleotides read TGTGCCTGGAGTCCTATTTGGAACACTGAAGCTTTCTTT. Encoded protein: CAWSPIWNTEAFF.

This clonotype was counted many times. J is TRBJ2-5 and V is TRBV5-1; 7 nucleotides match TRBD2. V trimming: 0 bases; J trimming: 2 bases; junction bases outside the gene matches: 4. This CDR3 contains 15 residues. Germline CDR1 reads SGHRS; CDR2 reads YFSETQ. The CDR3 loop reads CASSLVGLPQETQYF. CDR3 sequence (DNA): TGCGCCAGCAGCTTGGTGGGACTACCACAAGAGACCCAGTACTTC.

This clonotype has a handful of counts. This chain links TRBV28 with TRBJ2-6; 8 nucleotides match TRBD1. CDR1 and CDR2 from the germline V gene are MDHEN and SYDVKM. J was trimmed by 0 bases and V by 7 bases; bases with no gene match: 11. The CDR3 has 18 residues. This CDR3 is CASNPGGQGASGANVLTF. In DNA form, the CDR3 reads TGTGCCAGCAACCCAGGGGGGCAGGGGGCCTCTGGGGCCAACGTCCTGACTTTC.

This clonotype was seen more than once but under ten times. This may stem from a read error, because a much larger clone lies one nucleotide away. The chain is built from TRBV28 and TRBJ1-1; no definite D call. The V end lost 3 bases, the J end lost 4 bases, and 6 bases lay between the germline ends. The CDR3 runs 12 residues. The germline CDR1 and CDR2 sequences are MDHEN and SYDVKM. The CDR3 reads CASSLKGTEAFF. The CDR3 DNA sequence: TGTGCCAGCAGTTTGAAGGGCACTGAAGCTTTCTTT.